These 28 T cell receptor beta chains came from one sample sequenced in a study of T cell responses to AZD1222 COVID-19 vaccine. Measured with immunoSEQ multiplex PCR; TCRdb has only the in-frame clones, and not every one. This table has roughly 120,000 clones, around 81% appearing once. The sequences come from peripheral blood, collected on day 0 of AZD1222 vaccination. These receptor sequences come from an adult in good health.

Turning to this clone: This sample includes further DNA sequences coding for the same CDR3. The gene calls are TRBV5-4 and TRBJ2-3; 9 bases match TRBD1. CDR1 SGHNT and CDR2 YYREEE come from the germline V gene (reference sequence). V lost 4 bases and J lost 1; bases outside the gene matches: 4. This CDR3 has 15 residues. The CDR3 DNA follows: TGTGCCAGCAGCGCGAGGGACAGGGGCACAGATACGCAGTATTTT. It yields the protein CASSARDRGTDTQYF.

This clone was recorded only once. The genes are TRBV5-8 and TRBJ1-2; unclear D gene. CDR1 is SGHTS and CDR2 is YDEGEE in the germline V gene. The CDR3 sequence is 14 residues long. V was clipped by 0 bases and J by 0 bases, with 6 bases between them. CDR3 protein: CASSLVHSNYGYTF. In DNA, the CDR3 is TGTGCCAGCAGCTTGGTGCACTCTAACTATGGCTACACCTTC.

The chain employs TRBV5-4 and TRBJ2-5, with TRBD2 matching 14 bases. Germline CDR1 and CDR2: SGHNT and YYREEE (reference sequence). V shed 4 bases and J 1 base; nucleotides not matched to a gene: 3. The CDR3 is 16 residues long. CDR3 DNA: TGTGCCAGCAGCCTCGGGACTAGCGGGGGCCAAGAGACCCAGTACTTC. Translated: CASSLGTSGGQETQYF.

The chain carries TRBV28 and TRBJ1-1; 8 positions agree with TRBD1. Trimming took 5 bases from V and 0 from J; bases not matched to a gene: 2. Per germline, CDR1 MDHEN and CDR2 SYDVKM. The CDR3 runs to 14 residues. CDR3 in amino acids: CASSPQGVNTEAFF. The CDR3 DNA sequence: TGTGCCAGCAGTCCACAGGGGGTGAACACTGAAGCTTTCTTT.

This clone came up a few times. The chain links TRBV19 to TRBJ1-2, with D hard to call. This CDR3 has 12 amino acids. Trimming took 11 bases from V and 3 from J, leaving 13 bases between them. Germline CDR1 LNHDA, CDR2 SQIVND (reference sequence). DNA for the CDR3: TGTGCCTCGCGACGAAGTGACTATGGCTACACCTTC. This sequence encodes CASRRSDYGYTF.

This clone was seen only once. This sequence joins TRBV11-3 and TRBJ2-3; weak D call: TRBD2 (5 bases). This CDR3 is 15 amino acids long. The V end was cut by 4 bases, the J end by 5 bases, with 16 bases between. CDR1 and CDR2 (germline): SGHNT, YENEEA. As DNA, the CDR3 is TGTGCCAGCAGCTCCTCCGGGGTCCAAGGAGATACGCAGTATTTT. Amino acid sequence: CASSSSGVQGDTQYF.

V gene TRBV10-2 combines with J gene TRBJ2-1, with 12 bases that match TRBD2. The CDR3 totals 16 residues. The V gene's germline CDR1 is WSHSY and CDR2 SAAADI. Germline trimming cut 5 bases from V and 9 bases from J; bases unmatched to any gene: 11. CDR3 nucleotide sequence: TGCGCCAGCAGTTACGGGACTAGCGGGTCAACGGGTGAGCAGTTCTTC. Residues: CASSYGTSGSTGEQFF.

This chain joins TRBV2 and TRBJ2-3; 7 positions agree with TRBD2. V was pared by 1 base and J by 3 bases, with 13 bases of the junction left unmatched. The CDR3 length is 18 residues. The V gene's germline CDR1 is SNHLY and CDR2 FYNNEI. The CDR3 spells CASSEGLAEGDRTDTQYF. CDR3 bases: TGTGCCAGCAGTGAAGGGCTAGCGGAGGGAGATAGAACAGATACGCAGTATTTT.

The chain is built from TRBV28 and TRBJ1-4; 10 positions agree with TRBD1. In germline, CDR1 is MDHEN, CDR2 SYDVKM. The CDR3 is made up of 16 amino acids. V shed 3 bases, J shed 3 bases, and the junction held 4 bases outside the gene matches. This chain's CDR3 is CASSFGTGVPNEKLFF. In DNA form, the CDR3 reads TGTGCCAGCAGTTTCGGGACAGGGGTACCTAATGAAAAACTGTTTTTT.

The chain uses TRBV9 and TRBJ2-3, with 8 positions matching TRBD1. The germline V gene encodes CDR1 SGDLS and CDR2 YYNGEE. This CDR3 is built from 15 residues. Trimming cost V 3 bases and J 3 bases; bases outside gene matches: 6. Here the CDR3 DNA reads TGTGCCAGCAGCGCGGGACAGGTAGGGACAGATACGCAGTATTTT. Residues: CASSAGQVGTDTQYF.

The genes are TRBV6-5 and TRBJ1-5, with D possibly TRBD1 on 5 matching bases. Per the germline V gene, CDR1 is MNHEY and CDR2 is SVGAGI. CDR3 length equals 15 residues. Trimming shortened V by 6 bases and J by 7 bases, and 19 bases separated the two germline ends. The CDR3 sequence: CASSPRDPREQPQHF. The DNA of the CDR3 is TGTGCCAGCAGCCCCCGGGACCCGCGGGAGCAGCCCCAGCATTTT.

The chain links TRBV7-8 to TRBJ2-1, with 8 bases lining up with TRBD1. CDR1 is SGHVS and CDR2 is FQNEAQ in the germline V gene. The CDR3 has 15 residues. V lost 1 base to trimming and J lost 6 bases; unmatched junction nucleotides: 5. The CDR3 coding sequence is TGTGCCAGCAGCTTAGTGGGACAGGTAGTCAATGAGCAGTTCTTC. Translating gives CASSLVGQVVNEQFF.

The gene calls are TRBV9 and TRBJ2-2; D gene uncertain. The germline V gene has CDR1 SGDLS and CDR2 YYNGEE. Between the trimmed V and J ends, which lost 3 bases and 1 base, there was a span of 4 bases. The length of the CDR3 is 13 residues. The CDR3 sequence: CASSAQNTGELFF. Here the CDR3 DNA reads TGTGCCAGCAGCGCTCAGAACACCGGGGAGCTGTTTTTT. The variable domain in full, with the rest retrieved from reference TRBV9 and TRBJ2-2, is DSGVTQTPKHLITATGQRVTLRCSPRSGDLSVYWYQQSLDQGLQFLIQYYNGEERAKGNILERFSAQQFPDLHSELNLSSLELGDSALYFCASSAQNTGELFFGEGSRLTVL.

The genes are TRBV2 and TRBJ1-5; D gene ambiguous. CDR1 is SNHLY and CDR2 is FYNNEI in the germline V gene. V gave up 6 bases and J gave up 0 bases, with 12 bases separating them. The CDR3 is 15 residues long. CDR3 amino acids: CASRDYRNSNQPQHF. CDR3 nucleotides: TGTGCCAGCAGAGACTACAGAAATAGCAATCAGCCCCAGCATTTT. The whole variable domain, filled in from reference TRBV2 and TRBJ1-5, reads EPEVTQTPSHQVTQMGQEVILRCVPISNHLYFYWYRQILGQKVEFLVSFYNNEISEKSEIFDDQFSVERPDGSNFTLKIRSTKLEDSAMYFCASRDYRNSNQPQHFGDGTRLSIL.

The J gene is TRBJ1-5, the V gene TRBV5-4; 12 bases are shared with TRBD1. This CDR3 has 17 residues. The germline V gene encodes CDR1 SGHNT and CDR2 YYREEE (reference sequence). After removal of 3 bases from V and 7 bases from J, the junction contained 11 bases not matched to a gene. This chain's CDR3 is CASSYFTGTGGYQPQHF. The CDR3 DNA reads as TGTGCCAGCAGCTACTTTACCGGGACAGGGGGCTACCAGCCCCAGCATTTT.

This chain uses TRBV20-1 with TRBJ1-5, with D unclear. Germline CDR1 is DFQATT and CDR2 is SNEGSKA (reference sequence). Trimming took 3 bases from V and 2 from J, leaving 5 bases between them. The CDR3 totals 12 residues. The chain's CDR3 is CSASMRNQPQHF. The DNA for the CDR3 is TGCAGTGCTAGTATGCGCAATCAGCCCCAGCATTTT.

This clone turned up a few times. The chain recombines TRBV7-3 with TRBJ2-1; TRBD1 or TRBD2 may be the D gene (6 bases each). V was clipped by 1 base and J by 0 bases, with 10 bases between them. The CDR3 length is 16 residues. Germline CDR1 reads SGHTA; CDR2 reads FQGTGA. The chain's CDR3 is CASSLMGGLSYNEQFF. As DNA, the CDR3 is TGTGCCAGCAGCTTAATGGGGGGCCTCTCCTACAATGAGCAGTTCTTC.

V is TRBV6-5 and J is TRBJ1-1; tentatively, D is TRBD1 (6 bases). There are 14 residues in the CDR3. Germline CDR1 reads MNHEY; CDR2 reads SVGAGI. V lost 2 bases and J 4 bases, leaving 11 bases between the germline ends. CDR3 residues: CASSYGGRVTEAFF. CDR3 DNA sequence: TGTGCCAGCAGTTACGGGGGGCGGGTCACTGAAGCTTTCTTT.

This clone has more than one count but fewer than ten. The chain combines TRBV18 with TRBJ2-7, with 10 bases aligning to TRBD1. Germline V gene data show CDR1 as KGHSH and CDR2 as LQKENI. V shed 3 bases, J shed 3 bases, and the junction held 11 bases outside the gene matches. The CDR3 extends over 17 amino acids. The DNA for the CDR3 is TGTGCCAGCTCACCCTATCTATTGGGACAGGGGCACTACGAGCAGTACTTC. Residues: CASSPYLLGQGHYEQYF.

The chain carries TRBV18 and TRBJ2-5; D is unclear. Germline CDR1 KGHSH, CDR2 LQKENI. The CDR3 loop spans 14 amino acids. V lost 3 bases, J lost 2 bases, and 10 bases lay in between. The CDR3 loop reads CASSPSDGQETQYF. CDR3 nucleotide sequence: TGTGCCAGCTCACCTTCGGACGGGCAAGAGACCCAGTACTTC.

V usage is TRBV28 and J usage is TRBJ1-2; D is perhaps TRBD1 (5 bases). The CDR3 loop spans 12 amino acids. Germline V lookup: CDR1 MDHEN, CDR2 SYDVKM. The V gene lost 6 bases and the J gene lost 14 bases, with 19 bases spanning the gap. The CDR3 DNA is TGTGCCAGCAGCCTACGGTGGGGGGTGATAACCTTC. It encodes CASSLRWGVITF.

The rearrangement joins TRBV28 to TRBJ2-7, with unresolved D. CDR3 length: 12 residues. Trimming took off 7 bases at V and 2 bases at J, with 9 bases between the two ends. Germline V gene lookup returns CDR1 MDHEN and CDR2 SYDVKM. The CDR3 DNA reads TGTGCCAGCACTCCCCGGACCTACGAGCAGTACTTC. Translated: CASTPRTYEQYF.

V usage is TRBV19 and J usage is TRBJ1-5, with D maybe TRBD1 (6 bases). Germline V CDR1 and CDR2: LNHDA, SQIVND (reference sequence). V was shortened by 6 bases and J by 6 bases, with 12 bases between the two germline ends. The CDR3 has 13 amino acids. The CDR3 coding sequence is TGTGCCAGTAGACTGACAGGTTCTCAGCCCCAGCATTTT. Translation gives CASRLTGSQPQHF.

The gene calls are TRBV7-8 and TRBJ1-2, with 10 bases aligning to TRBD1. The CDR3 sequence is 15 residues long. Trimming took 5 bases from V and 4 from J; bases not matched to a gene: 7. Germline CDR1 is SGHVS and CDR2 is FQNEAQ. Written as DNA, the CDR3 is TGTGCCAGCAGCCCCGGGACAGGGGTTGGCTATGGCTACACCTTC. Translating gives CASSPGTGVGYGYTF.

V usage is TRBV19 and J usage is TRBJ2-5, with D unresolved. V was pared by 7 bases and J by 2 bases, with 14 bases between. This CDR3 has 14 residues. Germline CDR1 reads LNHDA; CDR2 reads SQIVND (reference sequence). The CDR3 is CASNPGRLQETQYF. The CDR3 DNA is TGTGCCAGTAACCCGGGCCGGCTTCAAGAGACCCAGTACTTC.

This clone came up a few times. J is TRBJ1-2 and V is TRBV5-5; no definite D call. V dropped 7 bases and J dropped 0 bases, with 7 bases sitting between them. Per germline, CDR1 SGHKS and CDR2 YYEKEE (reference sequence). The CDR3 covers 12 residues. CDR3 bases: TGTGCCAGCGCCGGGGCTAACTATGGCTACACCTTC. Translating gives CASAGANYGYTF. Full variable domain (outside the CDR3, taken from reference TRBV5-5 and TRBJ1-2): DAGVTQSPTHLIKTRGQQVTLRCSPISGHKSVSWYQQVLGQGPQFIFQYYEKEERGRGNFPDRFSARQFPNYSSELNVNALLLGDSALYLCASAGANYGYTFGSGTRLTVV.

V usage is TRBV6-2 or TRBV6-3 and J usage is TRBJ2-7; D is unresolved. The V end lost 4 bases, the J end lost 1 base, and 14 bases lay between the germline ends. The CDR3 consists of 15 residues. From germline, CDR1 is MNHEY and CDR2 SVGEGT. CDR3 in amino acids: CASSSISSVSYEQYF. Written as DNA, the CDR3 is TGTGCCAGCAGTTCCATATCCTCGGTATCCTACGAGCAGTACTTC.

This chain links TRBV5-1 with TRBJ2-7, with 8 bases that match TRBD1. The J segment lost 4 bases and the V segment lost 2 bases, leaving 8 bases of the junction unmatched. The CDR3 length is 15 residues. The germline gives CDR1 SGHRS, CDR2 YFSETQ. CDR3 sequence reads: CASSFAGTGDYEQYF. The CDR3 nucleotides are TGCGCCAGCAGCTTCGCCGGGACAGGAGATTACGAGCAGTACTTC.